This T cell receptor beta chain was retrieved from a study of Graves' ophthalmopathy and Graves' hyperthyroidism. Study findings and constraints: The model flagged ophthalmopathy progression at 65% to 71% sensitivity and 72% to 75% specificity. Blood also contained most of the expanded thyroid clonotypes above 0.001 frequency.

CDR1 is MDHEN and CDR2 is SYDVKM in the germline V gene. CDR3 length: 14 amino acids. V lost 11 bases to trimming and J lost 4 bases, with 21 bases between them. This clonotype has a count of ten or more. Its antigen is still unknown. RNA transcripts provided the template for amplifying TCR beta CDR3 regions. RT-PCR in the first round used HTBI primers; a second-round multiplex PCR followed. TCRdb passed the multiplex PCR reads through MiXCR, listing each CDR3 protein once. Of just over 600,000 distinct CDR3 sequences listed, over 20% are singletons. Other autoimmune diseases, uncontrolled infections, pregnancy and lactation each led to patient exclusion.

The chain uses TRBV28 and TRBJ2-7, with D possibly matching TRBD2 (7 bases). The sequence was collected from a woman between 18 and 29 years old with stable Graves' hyperthyroidism. Some clones in this sample may be carry-over from other donors' samples. Sequencing was carried out using peripheral blood. In nucleotides, the CDR3 is TGTGCCTGCGGACGGGGGGCCGTTAGTTACGAGCAGTACTTC. Translating gives CACGRGAVSYEQYF.